This TCR beta chain was captured by sequencing in a study of persistence of HIV-infected CD4 T cells. Germline CDR1 is SGHTA and CDR2 is FQGTGA. The CDR3 extends over 15 amino acids. The ends were cut back, 1 base at V and 6 bases at J, with 13 bases in the middle. This clone was counted between two and nine times. No antigen is known for it. The immunoSEQ assay was version 4, run in survey mode. Libraries were prepared by immunoSEQ multiplex PCR; TCRdb keeps only in-frame clonotypes and omits some of them. The sample records more than 30,000 clones, approximately 78% being singletons. An overlapping HIV-1 Gag peptide pool stimulated these cells at about 1 ug/peptide/mL. CD40L/CD69 double-negative CD45RO-high memory CD4+ T cells were collected. For approximately 17 hours, CD8-depleted PBMCs received anti-CD28/CD49d costimulation, a CD40-blocking antibody and enfuvirtide.

The sample was cultured CD4+ T cells from PBMCs, taken from a patient who received antiretroviral therapy. This receptor was identified in an adult with HIV. The donor label of this sample is uncertain. V gene TRBV7-3 combines with J gene TRBJ2-1, with D possibly matching TRBD1 (6 bases). CDR3 DNA sequence: TGTGCCAGCAGCTTAAAATTGGGGGCGGGCAATGAGCAGTTCTTC. It encodes CASSLKLGAGNEQFF.